This T cell receptor beta chain is drawn from a study of chemoradiotherapy in HPV16-positive cancers. The germline V gene encodes CDR1 SEHNR and CDR2 FQNEAQ (reference sequence). V lost 3 bases to trimming and J lost 4 bases; unmatched junction nucleotides: 7. The CDR3 is 15 residues long. Method: immunoSEQ multiplex PCR; TCRdb's copy keeps in-frame clones and lacks some. The table lists approximately 23,000 clones, more than 80% of them singletons. Over chemoradiotherapy, repertoires were sampled more than once. The TCR originated in a human donor with HPV-associated anogenital cancer. The material sequenced was blood, taken from a patient who underwent chemoradiotherapy. The J gene is TRBJ2-7, the V gene TRBV7-9, with 9 bases aligning to TRBD1. The CDR3 loop reads CASSFLQGASYEQYF. CDR3 nucleotide sequence: TGTGCCAGCAGCTTCCTACAGGGGGCTTCATACGAGCAGTACTTC.